This T cell receptor beta chain was identified in a study of tumor-infiltrating lymphocytes in oesophageal squamous cell carcinoma. TCRdb ran MiXCR on the PCR reads and lists one entry per CDR3 protein. The sample includes about 21,000 distinct CDR3 sequences, around 39% of them seen just once. With 5 bases removed from V and 13 bases from J, the gap between germline ends came to 21 bases. Per the germline V gene, CDR1 is MGHDK and CDR2 is SYGVNS. This CDR3 spans 14 amino acids. For this clonotype: A much larger clone is a single base away; this may be a read error.

The clonotype comes from a male donor with esophageal squamous cell carcinoma. V usage is TRBV25-1 and J usage is TRBJ2-1, with TRBD2 as a possible D gene (5 bases). The sample taken for sequencing was esophageal tumor tissue. In nucleotides, the CDR3 is TGTGCCAGCAGTTCCCGGCTCTTGGGAGAGACCCAGTTCTTC. This codes for CASSSRLLGETQFF.